Listed below are T cell receptor beta chains from one sample, sequenced in a study of CD8 T cells in ankylosing spondylitis. TCRdb ran MiXCR on the 5' RACE reads and lists one entry per CDR3 protein. The sample records 250,000 or so distinct CDR3 sequences, around 25% being singletons. The specimen sequenced was blood, either unsorted or a sorted T cell fraction (not recorded which). The receptors here all came from a male donor with ankylosing spondylitis or in good health (not recorded which). CDR3s include the opening cysteine and the closing phenylalanine or tryptophan. The D gene is left open where the match is weak. Rows may omit the clone size; those that give it use once, few, many or a size class.

v_call: TRBV3-1; d_call: .; clone_size: .; j_call: TRBJ2-3; cdr3_aa: CASSQDWGSGTDTQYF; cdr3_nt: TGTGCCAGCAGCCAAGATTGGGGGAGTGGTACAGATACGCAGTATTTT
v_call: TRBV12-3/TRBV12-4; d_call: TRBD1; clone_size: .; j_call: TRBJ2-1; cdr3_aa: CASTRDRRNNEQFF; cdr3_nt: TGTGCCAGCACCCGGGACAGGAGGAACAATGAGCAGTTCTTC
v_call: TRBV20-1; d_call: .; clone_size: .; j_call: TRBJ2-5; cdr3_aa: CSASTQGSGLGTQYF; cdr3_nt: TGCAGTGCTAGCACCCAGGGTAGCGGATTAGGTACCCAGTACTTC
v_call: TRBV12-3/TRBV12-4; d_call: .; clone_size: many; j_call: TRBJ2-7; cdr3_aa: CASRIGYFHEQYF; cdr3_nt: TGTGCCAGCAGGATTGGGTATTTCCACGAGCAGTACTTC
v_call: TRBV5-1; d_call: .; clone_size: few; j_call: TRBJ2-3; cdr3_aa: CASSLALARGMDTDTQYF; cdr3_nt: TGCGCCAGCAGCTTGGCCTTGGCGAGAGGGATGGATACAGATACGCAGTATTTT
v_call: TRBV7-9; d_call: .; clone_size: many; j_call: TRBJ2-2; cdr3_aa: CASSLLPVTGELFF; cdr3_nt: TGTGCCAGCAGCCTCCTCCCAGTCACCGGGGAGCTGTTTTTT
v_call: TRBV6-4; d_call: TRBD2; clone_size: many; j_call: TRBJ2-3; cdr3_aa: CASSSGGAPDTQYF; cdr3_nt: TGTGCCAGCAGTAGCGGGGGGGCCCCAGATACGCAGTATTTT
v_call: TRBV7-3; d_call: .; clone_size: many; j_call: TRBJ2-1; cdr3_aa: CASSLGAEQFF; cdr3_nt: TGTGCCAGCAGCTTAGGGGCAGAGCAGTTCTTC
v_call: TRBV6-1; d_call: .; clone_size: .; j_call: TRBJ2-7; cdr3_aa: CASSEAPGLAYEQYF; cdr3_nt: TGTGCCAGCAGTGAAGCGCCAGGGTTGGCCTACGAGCAGTACTTC
v_call: TRBV10-3; d_call: .; clone_size: .; j_call: TRBJ2-7; cdr3_aa: CAILRDGAYEQYF; cdr3_nt: TGTGCCATACTCCGGGACGGAGCCTACGAGCAGTACTTC
v_call: TRBV12-3/TRBV12-4; d_call: TRBD1; clone_size: many; j_call: TRBJ2-1; cdr3_aa: CASSPGTGGRFNEQFF; cdr3_nt: TGTGCCAGCAGCCCAGGGACAGGGGGGAGATTCAATGAGCAGTTCTTC
v_call: TRBV2; d_call: .; clone_size: many; j_call: TRBJ2-3; cdr3_aa: CASSEGLMDTQYF; cdr3_nt: TGTGCCAGCAGTGAAGGATTAATGGATACGCAGTATTTT
v_call: TRBV6-1; d_call: .; clone_size: many; j_call: TRBJ2-7; cdr3_aa: CASSQTGNSYEQYF; cdr3_nt: TGTGCCAGCAGCCAGACAGGTAACTCCTACGAGCAGTACTTC
v_call: TRBV24-1; d_call: TRBD1; clone_size: few; j_call: TRBJ2-5; cdr3_aa: CATSDPGTGEETQYF; cdr3_nt: TGTGCCACCAGTGATCCCGGGACAGGGGAAGAGACCCAGTACTTC
v_call: TRBV7-2; d_call: TRBD1; clone_size: .; j_call: TRBJ1-6; cdr3_aa: CASTRSGQGNSPLHF; cdr3_nt: TGTGCCAGCACCCGATCCGGACAGGGGAATTCACCCCTCCACTTT
v_call: TRBV5-1; d_call: .; clone_size: many; j_call: TRBJ2-2; cdr3_aa: CASSLINGELFF; cdr3_nt: TGCGCCAGCAGCTTAATCAACGGGGAGCTGTTTTTT
v_call: TRBV29-1; d_call: TRBD1; clone_size: .; j_call: TRBJ2-1; cdr3_aa: CSARDRYATEQFF; cdr3_nt: TGCAGCGCCCGGGACAGGTATGCCACTGAGCAGTTCTTC
v_call: TRBV24-1; d_call: .; clone_size: few; j_call: TRBJ2-6; cdr3_aa: CATSDPDAGANVLTF; cdr3_nt: TGTGCCACCAGTGACCCCGACGCCGGGGCCAACGTCCTGACTTTC
v_call: TRBV6-1; d_call: TRBD1; clone_size: .; j_call: TRBJ1-4; cdr3_aa: CATSDRGAEKLFF; cdr3_nt: TGTGCCACAAGCGACAGGGGTGCTGAAAAACTGTTTTTT
v_call: TRBV5-6; d_call: .; clone_size: once; j_call: TRBJ1-1; cdr3_aa: CASSSHRATFIAEAFF; cdr3_nt: TGTGCCAGCAGCTCCCACAGGGCCACATTCATCGCTGAAGCTTTCTTT
v_call: TRBV29-1; d_call: .; clone_size: many; j_call: TRBJ2-3; cdr3_aa: CSVRSTDTQYF; cdr3_nt: TGCAGCGTTCGGTCCACAGATACGCAGTATTTT
v_call: TRBV29-1; d_call: .; clone_size: .; j_call: TRBJ2-7; cdr3_aa: CSVVFSYEQYF; cdr3_nt: TGCAGCGTTGTTTTCTCCTACGAGCAGTACTTC
v_call: TRBV12-3/TRBV12-4; d_call: .; clone_size: few; j_call: TRBJ2-7; cdr3_aa: CASSYGHLNYEQYF; cdr3_nt: TGTGCCAGCAGTTACGGACACTTAAACTACGAGCAGTACTTC
v_call: TRBV6-1; d_call: .; clone_size: many; j_call: TRBJ2-7; cdr3_aa: CASTNYGNYPYEQYF; cdr3_nt: TGTGCCAGCACCAACTATGGGAACTACCCCTACGAGCAGTACTTC
v_call: TRBV3-1; d_call: .; clone_size: .; j_call: TRBJ2-3; cdr3_aa: CASCQVSGIADTQYF; cdr3_nt: TGTGCCTCCTGCCAAGTCTCAGGGATTGCAGATACGCAGTATTTT
v_call: TRBV6-1; d_call: .; clone_size: once; j_call: TRBJ2-2; cdr3_aa: CASSRDLTYTGELFF; cdr3_nt: TGTGCCAGCAGTAGGGACCTGACTTACACCGGGGAGCTGTTTTTT
v_call: TRBV5-1; d_call: TRBD1; clone_size: many; j_call: TRBJ2-1; cdr3_aa: CASSRGQGYNEQFF; cdr3_nt: TGCGCCAGCAGCAGGGGACAGGGATACAATGAGCAGTTCTTC
v_call: TRBV29-1; d_call: .; clone_size: .; j_call: TRBJ1-1; cdr3_aa: CSVVRQTEAFF; cdr3_nt: TGCAGCGTTGTGAGACAAACTGAAGCTTTCTTT
v_call: TRBV4-1; d_call: .; clone_size: many; j_call: TRBJ1-2; cdr3_aa: CASSQVAGANTNYGYTF; cdr3_nt: TGCGCCAGCAGCCAAGTTGCAGGGGCCAATACTAACTATGGCTACACCTTC
v_call: TRBV6-5; d_call: .; clone_size: .; j_call: TRBJ1-5; cdr3_aa: CASSYSRQGNQPQHF; cdr3_nt: TGTGCCAGCAGTTACTCACGTCAGGGTAACCAGCCCCAGCATTTT
v_call: TRBV29-1; d_call: .; clone_size: many; j_call: TRBJ1-1; cdr3_aa: CSVGANTEAFF; cdr3_nt: TGCAGCGTTGGGGCGAACACTGAAGCTTTCTTT
v_call: TRBV6-1; d_call: .; clone_size: many; j_call: TRBJ2-7; cdr3_aa: CALRGSYEQYF; cdr3_nt: TGTGCCCTACGCGGCTCCTACGAGCAGTACTTC
v_call: TRBV11-2; d_call: .; clone_size: .; j_call: TRBJ2-5; cdr3_aa: CASSFYEETQYF; cdr3_nt: TGTGCCAGCAGCTTCTATGAGGAGACCCAGTACTTC
v_call: TRBV5-1; d_call: TRBD2; clone_size: many; j_call: TRBJ2-3; cdr3_aa: CASSPLAGGTDTQYF; cdr3_nt: TGCGCCAGCAGCCCTCTAGCGGGGGGCACAGATACGCAGTATTTT
v_call: TRBV20-1; d_call: .; clone_size: few; j_call: TRBJ1-6; cdr3_aa: CSARIGQRSSYNSPLHF; cdr3_nt: TGCAGTGCTAGAATAGGGCAGAGGAGCTCCTATAATTCACCCCTCCACTTT
v_call: TRBV20-1; d_call: .; clone_size: .; j_call: TRBJ2-5; cdr3_aa: CSARDLRGTTQYF; cdr3_nt: TGCAGTGCTAGAGATTTGAGGGGCACGACCCAGTACTTC
v_call: TRBV5-1; d_call: .; clone_size: few; j_call: TRBJ2-1; cdr3_aa: CASSLDAAGSDEQFF; cdr3_nt: TGCGCCAGCAGCTTGGACGCGGCGGGAAGCGATGAGCAGTTCTTC
v_call: TRBV10-3; d_call: TRBD1; clone_size: few; j_call: TRBJ2-7; cdr3_aa: CAISDGWGQGASQTYEQYF; cdr3_nt: TGTGCCATCAGTGATGGGTGGGGACAGGGGGCGTCCCAGACCTACGAGCAGTACTTC
v_call: TRBV12-3/TRBV12-4; d_call: .; clone_size: .; j_call: TRBJ1-5; cdr3_aa: CASRNLGVRNQPQHF; cdr3_nt: TGTGCCAGCAGGAACCTTGGGGTACGCAATCAGCCCCAGCATTTT
v_call: TRBV20-1; d_call: TRBD1; clone_size: few; j_call: TRBJ2-2; cdr3_aa: CSAMDRGVTGELFF; cdr3_nt: TGCAGTGCTATGGACAGGGGCGTCACCGGGGAGCTGTTTTTT
v_call: TRBV18; d_call: .; clone_size: many; j_call: TRBJ1-6; cdr3_aa: CASSPQDSYNSPLHF; cdr3_nt: TGTGCCAGCTCACCCCAGGACAGTTATAATTCACCCCTCCACTTT
v_call: TRBV10-3; d_call: .; clone_size: many; j_call: TRBJ2-5; cdr3_aa: CASGLGGPTETQYF; cdr3_nt: TGTGCCAGCGGGCTGGGGGGGCCGACGGAGACCCAGTACTTC
v_call: TRBV7-8; d_call: .; clone_size: .; j_call: TRBJ2-5; cdr3_aa: CASSSGTRETQYF; cdr3_nt: TGTGCCAGCAGCTCCGGGACAAGGGAGACCCAGTACTTC
v_call: TRBV10-1; d_call: TRBD2; clone_size: many; j_call: TRBJ2-7; cdr3_aa: CASSESSGGAYEQYF; cdr3_nt: TGCGCCAGCAGTGAGAGTAGCGGGGGAGCCTACGAGCAGTACTTC
v_call: TRBV12-3/TRBV12-4; d_call: .; clone_size: many; j_call: TRBJ1-5; cdr3_aa: CASSLNNQPQHF; cdr3_nt: TGTGCCAGCAGTTTAAATAATCAGCCCCAGCATTTT
v_call: TRBV20-1; d_call: .; clone_size: many; j_call: TRBJ2-3; cdr3_aa: CSARPDPDTQYF; cdr3_nt: TGCAGTGCTAGACCCGACCCAGATACGCAGTATTTT
v_call: TRBV5-6; d_call: .; clone_size: many; j_call: TRBJ2-1; cdr3_aa: CASSLGGAKYNEQFF; cdr3_nt: TGTGCCAGCAGCCTGGGCGGGGCAAAGTACAATGAGCAGTTCTTC
v_call: TRBV29-1; d_call: .; clone_size: few; j_call: TRBJ2-3; cdr3_aa: CSVEARGYTDTQYF; cdr3_nt: TGCAGCGTTGAGGCGCGGGGCTACACAGATACGCAGTATTTT
v_call: TRBV7-9; d_call: .; clone_size: few; j_call: TRBJ1-3; cdr3_aa: CASSSAGGSGNTIYF; cdr3_nt: TGTGCCAGCAGCTCCGCTGGGGGCTCTGGAAACACCATATATTTT
v_call: TRBV10-3; d_call: .; clone_size: few; j_call: TRBJ2-3; cdr3_aa: CAIRESTDTQYF; cdr3_nt: TGTGCCATCAGGGAGAGCACAGATACGCAGTATTTT
v_call: TRBV2; d_call: .; clone_size: many; j_call: TRBJ1-2; cdr3_aa: CASSRPFNYGYTF; cdr3_nt: TGTGCCAGCAGCAGACCGTTTAACTATGGCTACACCTTC
v_call: TRBV28; d_call: TRBD2; clone_size: many; j_call: TRBJ2-5; cdr3_aa: CASSVWTSGGQETQYF; cdr3_nt: TGTGCCAGCAGTGTCTGGACTAGCGGGGGACAAGAGACCCAGTACTTC
v_call: TRBV7-9; d_call: .; clone_size: few; j_call: TRBJ1-2; cdr3_aa: CASSLEVRPLGYTF; cdr3_nt: TGTGCCAGCAGCTTAGAGGTCCGCCCCTTGGGCTACACCTTC
v_call: TRBV20-1; d_call: .; clone_size: few; j_call: TRBJ2-2; cdr3_aa: CSAAARGSTGELFF; cdr3_nt: TGCAGTGCTGCAGCCAGGGGTAGCACCGGGGAGCTGTTTTTT
v_call: TRBV20-1; d_call: TRBD1; clone_size: many; j_call: TRBJ2-5; cdr3_aa: CSTEDRTKETQYF; cdr3_nt: TGCAGTACTGAGGACAGGACAAAAGAGACCCAGTACTTC
v_call: TRBV29-1; d_call: .; clone_size: .; j_call: TRBJ2-2; cdr3_aa: CSVDWGNTGELFF; cdr3_nt: TGCAGCGTCGACTGGGGGAACACCGGGGAGCTGTTTTTT